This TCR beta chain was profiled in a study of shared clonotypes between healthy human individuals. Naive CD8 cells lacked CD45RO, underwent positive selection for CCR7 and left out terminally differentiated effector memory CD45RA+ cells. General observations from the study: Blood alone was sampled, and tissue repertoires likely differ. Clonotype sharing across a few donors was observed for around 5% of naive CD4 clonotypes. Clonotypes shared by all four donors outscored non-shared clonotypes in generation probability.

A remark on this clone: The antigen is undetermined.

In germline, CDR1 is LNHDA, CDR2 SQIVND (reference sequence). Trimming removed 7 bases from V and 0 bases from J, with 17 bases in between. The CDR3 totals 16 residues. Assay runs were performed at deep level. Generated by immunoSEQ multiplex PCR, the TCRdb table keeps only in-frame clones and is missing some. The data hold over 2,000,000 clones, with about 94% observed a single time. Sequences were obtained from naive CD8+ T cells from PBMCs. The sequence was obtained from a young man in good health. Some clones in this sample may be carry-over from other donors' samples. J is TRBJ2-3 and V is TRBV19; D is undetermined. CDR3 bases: TGTGCCAGTACACCCTTCCTTGCAGCCAGCACAGATACGCAGTATTTT. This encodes CASTPFLAASTDTQYF.